The next 26 T cell receptor beta chains were all read from a single sample in a study of spatial heterogeneity in lung cancer. Study observations and caveats: Within tumors, counts of expanded alpha and beta TCRs tracked tumor mutation counts.

TCRdb itself ran the 5' RACE reads through MiXCR, one entry per CDR3 protein. The sample shows 7,800 or so distinct CDR3 sequences, almost 8.5% of them seen only once. Time point: sample taken at primary tumor resection. Their cognate antigens are unknown. Sequencing was performed on lung tumor tissue, taken at surgery. These receptors all stem from a male donor with early-stage non-small cell lung cancer.

This clonotype was seen many times. Since it is a stray read in a library aimed at alpha chains, this beta chain has a size that is not meaningful. The gene calls are TRBV2 and TRBJ2-5, with 11 bases identical to TRBD2. V lost 11 bases and J lost 5; bases outside the gene matches: 16. This CDR3 is built from 16 residues. The germline CDR1 and CDR2 sequences are SNHLY and FYNNEI. CDR3 in amino acids: CACHRSSGRAGETQYF. The CDR3 DNA follows: TGTGCCTGTCACCGGAGTAGCGGGAGGGCGGGGGAGACCCAGTACTTC.

Ten or more counts support this clonotype. Since it is a stray read in a library aimed at alpha chains, this beta chain has a size that is not meaningful. The V gene is TRBV5-1, the J gene TRBJ2-7, with TRBD2 as a possible D gene (6 bases). The CDR3 covers 15 residues. Germline CDR1 SGHRS, CDR2 YFSETQ. V lost 4 bases and J 0 bases, leaving 14 bases between the germline ends. CDR3 in amino acids: CASSPRPTSSYEQYF. The DNA of the CDR3 is TGCGCCAGCAGCCCCAGGCCGACTAGCTCCTACGAGCAGTACTTC.

This clonotype rates as medium-sized. A library prepared for alpha chains yielded this beta chain as an off-target read; its size is of little meaning. This chain connects TRBV29-1 to TRBJ2-3; either TRBD1 or TRBD2 may fit D (5 bases each). The CDR3 is made up of 15 amino acids. V shed 6 bases and J shed 4 bases, with 20 bases lying between them. The germline V gene has CDR1 SQVTM and CDR2 ANQGSEA. The CDR3, as DNA: TGCAGCGTCGAACCACAAGGGAGCAGGGCAGATACGCAGTATTTT. Encoded protein: CSVEPQGSRADTQYF.

Regarding this clonotype: As an off-target read in a library built for alpha chains, this beta chain has a frequency of little significance. This chain links TRBV5-4 with TRBJ2-6; D not resolved. Germline values: CDR1 SGHNT, CDR2 YYREEE (reference sequence). This CDR3 comprises 15 residues. With 4 bases removed from V and 0 bases from J, the gap between germline ends came to 8 bases. CDR3 amino acids: CASSPDLSGANVLTF. The CDR3 nucleotides read TGTGCCAGCAGCCCGGACCTCTCTGGGGCCAACGTCCTGACTTTC.

The sample holds many counts of this clonotype. Since the library was made to target alpha chains, this beta chain is a stray read and its abundance is not meaningful. The chain employs TRBV5-1 and TRBJ2-1; 7 bases are shared with TRBD2. The germline V gene encodes CDR1 SGHRS and CDR2 YFSETQ. V lost 0 bases to trimming and J lost 4 bases; unmatched junction nucleotides: 7. The CDR3 runs to 16 residues. The CDR3 DNA reads TGCGCCAGCAGCTTGGGAGGCGGGAGTCGGTACAATGAGCAGTTCTTC. Residues: CASSLGGGSRYNEQFF.

This clonotype is categorized as medium-sized. This beta chain represents an off-target read in a library built for alpha chains; its size is of limited meaning. This chain connects TRBV3-1 to TRBJ2-1; D is undetermined. Trimming stripped 5 bases from V and 0 bases from J, with 11 bases between. CDR1 LGHDT and CDR2 YNNKEL come from the germline V gene (reference sequence). This CDR3 has 15 residues. The CDR3 region is CASSDTLSSYNEQFF. The CDR3 bases are TGTGCCAGCAGCGACACCCTGAGCTCCTACAATGAGCAGTTCTTC.

By share, this clonotype ranks as medium-sized. The library was built for alpha chains, so this beta chain is an off-target read and its size means little. The chain recombines TRBV4-2 with TRBJ2-3; no clear D gene. Between the trimmed V and J ends, which lost 0 bases and 4 bases, there was a span of 14 bases. This CDR3 is built from 16 residues. Germline lookup yields CDR1 LGHNA and CDR2 YNFKEQ. CDR3 coding DNA: TGTGCCAGCAGCCAAGACGGGTATAAAGGGCCAGATACGCAGTATTTT. This encodes CASSQDGYKGPDTQYF.

Judged by abundance, this clonotype is medium-sized (0.01 to 0.1%). The library was designed around alpha chains, so this beta chain is a stray read whose abundance carries little weight. V gene TRBV7-9 combines with J gene TRBJ2-1; 11 bases are shared with TRBD2. Trimming at V came to 3 bases and at J to 7 bases, leaving 8 bases not matched to a gene. The germline V gene has CDR1 SEHNR and CDR2 FQNEAQ (reference sequence). The CDR3 contains 16 residues. The CDR3 DNA reads as TGTGCCAGCAGCTTCCTAGCGGGAGGAAGGGTAAATGAGCAGTTCTTC. It specifies CASSFLAGGRVNEQFF.

This clonotype was seen at least ten times. Since it is a stray read in a library aimed at alpha chains, this beta chain has a size that is not meaningful. The chain uses TRBV18 and TRBJ1-4; unclear D gene. The length of the CDR3 is 13 residues. Trimming took 8 bases from V and 4 from J, leaving 11 bases between them. Germline V gives CDR1 KGHSH, CDR2 LQKENI. CDR3 bases: TGTGCCAGCGCGGACGGCTTTAATGAAAAACTGTTTTTT. Its translation: CASADGFNEKLFF. Using reference TRBV18 and TRBJ1-4 for the parts outside the CDR3, the full variable domain is NAGVMQNPRHLVRRRGQEARLRCSPMKGHSHVYWYRQLPEEGLKFMVYLQKENIIDESGMPKERFSAEFPKEGPSILRIQQVVRGDSAAYFCASADGFNEKLFFGSGTQLSVL.

This clonotype was detected many times. The library was prepared for alpha chains; this beta chain is a stray read, so its frequency means little. This chain joins TRBV6-5 and TRBJ2-6; D is tentatively TRBD1 or TRBD2 (7 bases each). The CDR3 loop spans 15 amino acids. V lost 6 bases and J lost 2, with 11 bases in between. Per germline, CDR1 MNHEY and CDR2 SVGAGI. CDR3 DNA sequence: TGTGCCAGCAGCAGCGGGACAGCTGGGGCCAACGTCCTGACTTTC. Its translation is CASSSGTAGANVLTF.

In its sample, this clonotype was seen a few times. This beta chain is an off-target read within a library intended for alpha chains, so its frequency means little. V and J are TRBV4-1 and TRBJ1-1; D remains unclear. The germline V and J ends were trimmed by 0 bases and 6 bases, with 5 bases remaining between them. Germline CDR1 reads MGHRA; CDR2 reads YSYEKL. This CDR3 region has 12 residues. CDR3 in DNA: TGCGCCAGCAGCCAAGATAGGGCTGAAGCTTTCTTT. It codes for CASSQDRAEAFF.

This clonotype is labeled as medium-sized. A library prepared for alpha chains yielded this beta chain as an off-target read; its size is of little meaning. The CDR3 bases are TGTGCCAGCAGTCCCGGAGGGAACACTGAAGCTTTCTTT. Its translation is CASSPGGNTEAFF. The rearrangement links TRBV6-5 to TRBJ1-1; D gene unclear. V lost 5 bases to trimming and J lost 1 base, with 8 bases between them. This CDR3 has 13 amino acids. Germline assignment: CDR1 MNHEY and CDR2 SVGAGI.

Judged by abundance, this clonotype is medium-sized. Being off target in a library aimed at alpha chains, this beta chain has a size of little meaning. The chain is built from TRBV4-3 and TRBJ1-3; perhaps TRBD1 as D (5 bases). This CDR3 comprises 15 residues. V was shortened by 3 bases and J by 2 bases, with 11 bases between the two germline ends. The germline V gene encodes CDR1 LGHNA and CDR2 YSLEER. DNA of the CDR3: TGCGCCAGCAGCCAGACACAGGCTCCTGGAAACACCATATATTTT. It translates to CASSQTQAPGNTIYF.

This clonotype was seen many times. This beta chain represents an off-target read in a library built for alpha chains; its size is of limited meaning. V and J are TRBV5-4 and TRBJ2-6; D gene uncertain. V shed 0 bases and J shed 0 bases, with 7 bases lying between them. Per germline, CDR1 SGHNT and CDR2 YYREEE (reference sequence). The CDR3 extends over 16 amino acids. The CDR3 region has the DNA TGTGCCAGCAGCTTGGCGGACGCCTCTGGGGCCAACGTCCTGACTTTC. Encoded protein: CASSLADASGANVLTF.

Comments on this clonotype: Being off target in a library aimed at alpha chains, this beta chain has a size of little meaning. V usage is TRBV13 and J usage is TRBJ2-3, with TRBD2 as a possible D gene (6 bases). Trimming shortened V by 5 bases and J by 1 base, and 13 bases separated the two germline ends. Per the germline V gene, CDR1 is PRHDT and CDR2 is FYEKMQ (reference sequence). The CDR3 is 15 residues long. The CDR3: CASSPTTRRTDTQYF. CDR3 nucleotide sequence: TGTGCCAGCAGCCCGACGACTAGGCGCACAGATACGCAGTATTTT.

This clonotype appeared many times. This beta chain is an off-target read within a library intended for alpha chains, so its frequency means little. This chain uses TRBV2 with TRBJ2-2; D is unclear. The V end lost 6 bases, the J end lost 4 bases, and 12 bases lay between the germline ends. Germline V CDR1 and CDR2: SNHLY, FYNNEI. The CDR3 runs 14 residues. This CDR3 reads CASRKTVATGELFF. The CDR3 DNA reads as TGTGCCAGCAGAAAAACTGTTGCCACCGGGGAGCTGTTTTTT.

This clonotype is medium-sized by share. This beta chain came through as a stray read in a library set up for alpha chains, and its size says little. The chain carries TRBV7-8 and TRBJ2-5; 8 nucleotides align to TRBD1. Germline V CDR1 and CDR2: SGHVS, FQNEAQ. This CDR3 is built from 15 residues. The V gene end was trimmed by 0 bases and the J gene end by 4 bases; junction bases not matched to a gene: 4. DNA for the CDR3: TGTGCCAGCAGCTTAGCGCCGGGACAGGTAGAGACCCAGTACTTC. It translates to CASSLAPGQVETQYF.

About this clonotype itself: The library was built for alpha chains, so this beta chain is an off-target read and its size means little. The gene calls are TRBV2 and TRBJ1-4, with D unresolved. V lost 3 bases, J lost 3 bases, and 8 bases lay in between. The length of the CDR3 is 14 residues. Germline CDR1 reads SNHLY; CDR2 reads FYNNEI. CDR3 residues: CASSDRGPNEKLFF. Written as DNA, the CDR3 is TGTGCCAGCAGTGACAGAGGTCCTAATGAAAAACTGTTTTTT.

This clonotype was found a few times. Within a library made for alpha chains, this beta chain is off target, and its count is uninformative. This chain joins TRBV6-6 and TRBJ2-7, with D tentatively TRBD2 (6 bases). Trimming left V 5 bases short and J 3 bases short, with 11 bases between. CDR1 is MNHNY and CDR2 is SVGAGI in the germline V gene (reference sequence). The CDR3 has 13 amino acids. CDR3 sequence (DNA): TGTGCCAGCAGTCGACTAGTCGTCTACGAGCAGTACTTC. It specifies CASSRLVVYEQYF.

This clonotype was seen ten or more times. Found in a library prepared for alpha chains, this beta chain is an off-target read, and its abundance has little meaning. The gene calls are TRBV20-1 and TRBJ1-1, with D tentatively TRBD1 (6 bases). The CDR3 has 15 amino acids. Germline lookup yields CDR1 DFQATT and CDR2 SNEGSKA (reference sequence). Trimming pared 3 bases from V and 0 bases from J, leaving 14 bases between. The CDR3 spells CSARGRGGMNTEAFF. CDR3 in DNA: TGCAGTGCTAGGGGCAGGGGCGGGATGAACACTGAAGCTTTCTTT.

By share of the sample, this clonotype is medium-sized. The library was prepared for alpha chains; this beta chain is a stray read, so its frequency means little. This chain connects TRBV11-1 to TRBJ2-7, with TRBD2 matching 14 bases. This CDR3 is built from 14 residues. Germline-derived CDR1 and CDR2 are SGHAT and FQDESV (reference sequence). The V gene end was trimmed by 4 bases and the J gene end by 4 bases; junction bases not matched to a gene: 0. The CDR3: CASSWTSGRYEQYF. CDR3 bases: TGTGCCAGCAGCTGGACTAGCGGGAGGTACGAGCAGTACTTC.

Within the sample, this clonotype is medium-sized. The library was designed around alpha chains, so this beta chain is a stray read whose abundance carries little weight. The gene calls are TRBV29-1 and TRBJ1-2; D gene unclear. Between the trimmed V and J ends, which lost 7 bases and 7 bases, there was a span of 16 bases. Per the germline V gene, CDR1 is SQVTM and CDR2 is ANQGSEA. The CDR3 sequence is 12 residues long. The CDR3 DNA sequence: TGCAGCGAGACCGGGCCTGAAGTTGGCTACACCTTC. Its translation: CSETGPEVGYTF. The variable domain in full, completed from reference TRBV29-1 and TRBJ1-2, reads SAVISQKPSRDICQRGTSLTIQCQVDSQVTMMFWYRQQPGQSLTLIATANQGSEATYESGFVIDKFPISRPNLTFSTLTVSNMSPEDSSIYLCSETGPEVGYTFGSGTRLTVV.

This clonotype is classed as medium-sized. This beta chain turned up in a library designed for alpha chains; as an off-target read, its abundance says little. The CDR3 coding sequence is TGTGCCAGCAGCCCAGGACAGTTCGACTATGGCTACACCTTC. Translated, it gives CASSPGQFDYGYTF. V usage is TRBV7-9 and J usage is TRBJ1-2; the D gene is possibly TRBD1 (6 bases). This CDR3 is built from 14 residues. Between the trimmed V and J ends, which lost 5 bases and 3 bases, there was a span of 13 bases. Germline values: CDR1 SEHNR, CDR2 FQNEAQ (reference sequence).

This clonotype is medium-sized within its sample. This beta chain represents an off-target read in a library built for alpha chains; its size is of limited meaning. This chain joins TRBV4-2 and TRBJ2-7, with unresolved D. The CDR3 totals 15 residues. Germline CDR1 reads LGHNA; CDR2 reads YNFKEQ. The V end was cut by 0 bases, the J end by 2 bases, with 11 bases between. CDR3 in amino acids: CASSQDPVSPYEQYF. The CDR3, as DNA: TGTGCCAGCAGCCAAGACCCGGTGAGCCCCTACGAGCAGTACTTC.

In this sample, this clonotype is medium-sized. The library was designed around alpha chains, so this beta chain is a stray read whose abundance carries little weight. J is TRBJ2-3 and V is TRBV5-1; the D is unclear. Germline CDR1 SGHRS, CDR2 YFSETQ. This CDR3 contains 13 residues. The germline V and J ends were trimmed by 6 bases and 4 bases, with 12 bases remaining between them. CDR3 in amino acids: CASKPTYSDTQYF. The CDR3 DNA follows: TGCGCCAGCAAACCGACGTACTCAGATACGCAGTATTTT.

This clonotype is medium-sized within its sample. This beta chain was picked up by a library intended for alpha chains and is off target, so its count carries little meaning. The rearrangement links TRBV20-1 to TRBJ2-3, with 8 positions matching TRBD2. J gave up 3 bases and V 3 bases, and 5 bases lay outside the gene matches. Germline V gene lookup returns CDR1 DFQATT and CDR2 SNEGSKA (reference sequence). This CDR3 spans 14 amino acids. The CDR3 protein is CSASISGMTDTQYF. For the CDR3, the DNA is TGCAGTGCTAGTATTAGCGGGATGACAGATACGCAGTATTTT.